Listed here are 9 T cell receptor beta chains from one sample, sequenced in a study of blood T cell repertoires in COVID-19. Measured with immunoSEQ multiplex PCR; TCRdb has only the in-frame clones, and not every one. The sample consists of 250,000 or so clones, around 89% of them appearing once. Material: PBMCs or T cells enriched from blood (not recorded which). The receptors stem from a middle-aged woman with acute COVID-19.

The rearrangement joins TRBV12-3 or TRBV12-4 to TRBJ1-1; 8 bases are a match to TRBD1. The CDR3 has 12 residues. Trimming removed 5 bases from V and 8 bases from J; junction bases left unmatched: 4. CDR3 DNA: TGTGCCAGCAGTATACAGGGGGTGGAAGCTTTCTTT. Its protein product is CASSIQGVEAFF.

This clone was seen at least ten times. The chain recombines TRBV11-2 with TRBJ1-2; 7 nucleotides line up with TRBD1. The CDR3 covers 15 residues. The V and J ends lost 4 bases and 5 bases, in that order; junction bases with no gene match: 10. In germline, CDR1 is SGHAT, CDR2 FQNNGV. CDR3 protein: CASSSNIDRDYGYTF. The CDR3 DNA sequence: TGTGCCAGCAGCTCAAATATCGACAGGGATTATGGCTACACCTTC.

The J gene is TRBJ1-3, the V gene TRBV20-1; D is uncertain. Trimming took 3 bases from V and 2 from J, leaving 11 bases between them. Germline CDR1 reads DFQATT; CDR2 reads SNEGSKA (reference sequence). The CDR3 runs 14 residues. The CDR3 DNA reads as TGCAGTGCTAGTCAGGACTCGGCTGGAAACACCATATATTTT. As protein: CSASQDSAGNTIYF.

This chain connects TRBV3-1 (or the pseudogene TRBV3-2) to TRBJ1-6; a weak D match, TRBD1 (5 bases). Germline V gene lookup returns CDR1 LGHDT and CDR2 YNNKEL (reference sequence). This CDR3 comprises 12 residues. V was trimmed by 0 bases and J by 14 bases, leaving 8 bases between them. CDR3 sequence reads: CASSQERGTLHF. The CDR3 nucleotides read TGTGCCAGCAGCCAAGAAAGGGGAACCCTCCACTTT.

The rearrangement uses TRBV4-3 and TRBJ2-7, with a weak D call TRBD2 (6 bases). CDR1 is LGHNA and CDR2 is YSLEER in the germline V gene. The CDR3 sequence is 13 residues long. The germline V and J ends were trimmed by 0 bases and 9 bases, with 12 bases remaining between them. Here the CDR3 reads CASSQEGEERQYF. CDR3 sequence (DNA): TGCGCCAGCAGCCAAGAAGGGGAGGAAAGGCAGTACTTC.

The V call is TRBV7-2, the J call TRBJ2-1; 15 nucleotides align to TRBD2. Trimming at V came to 3 bases and at J to 0 bases, leaving 6 bases not matched to a gene. CDR1 SGHTA and CDR2 FQGNSA come from the germline V gene. The CDR3 extends over 19 amino acids. CDR3 in amino acids: CASSFGTSGGWSSYNEQFF. CDR3 DNA sequence: TGTGCCAGCAGCTTTGGGACTAGCGGGGGGTGGAGCTCCTACAATGAGCAGTTCTTC.

J is TRBJ1-5 and V is TRBV5-8; 9 nucleotides align to TRBD1. J lost 1 base, V lost 3 bases, and 5 bases had no gene match. This CDR3 spans 16 amino acids. Germline CDR1 is SGHTS and CDR2 is YDEGEE. The CDR3 region has the DNA TGTGCCAGCAGCTCGTGGGGACAGGGCAGCAATCAGCCCCAGCATTTT. Amino acids: CASSSWGQGSNQPQHF. Full variable domain (outside the CDR3, taken from reference TRBV5-8 and TRBJ1-5): EAGVTQSPTHLIKTRGQQATLRCSPISGHTSVYWYQQALGLGLQFLLWYDEGEERNRGNFPPRFSGRQFPNYSSELNVNALELEDSALYLCASSSWGQGSNQPQHFGDGTRLSIL.

The CDR3 bases are TGCGCCAGCAGCCGCAGGGGACTAGCGGGAGGCGATGAGCAGTTCTTC. Protein sequence: CASSRRGLAGGDEQFF. The rearrangement links TRBV4-3 to TRBJ2-1; 15 bases are shared with TRBD2. V lost 4 bases and J lost 8; bases outside the gene matches: 6. Germline V lookup: CDR1 LGHNA, CDR2 YSLEER. CDR3 length: 16 amino acids.

The chain carries TRBV5-4 and TRBJ2-5; perhaps TRBD1 as D (6 bases). Per the germline V gene, CDR1 is SGHNT and CDR2 is YYREEE (reference sequence). V was trimmed by 3 bases and J by 1 base, leaving 10 bases between them. The CDR3 is made up of 14 amino acids. The CDR3 here is CASSSTGPQETQYF. In DNA, the CDR3 is TGTGCCAGCAGCTCGACAGGTCCCCAAGAGACCCAGTACTTC.